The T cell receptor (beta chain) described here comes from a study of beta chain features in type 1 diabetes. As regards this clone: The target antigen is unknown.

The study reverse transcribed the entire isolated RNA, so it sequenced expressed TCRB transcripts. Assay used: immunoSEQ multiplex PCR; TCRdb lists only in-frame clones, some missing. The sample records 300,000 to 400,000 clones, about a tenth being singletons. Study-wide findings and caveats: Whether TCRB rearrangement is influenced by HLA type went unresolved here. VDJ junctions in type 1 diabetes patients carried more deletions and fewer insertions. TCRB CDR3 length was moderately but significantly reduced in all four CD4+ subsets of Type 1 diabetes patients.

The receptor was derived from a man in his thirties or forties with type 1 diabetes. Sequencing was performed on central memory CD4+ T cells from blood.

Written as DNA, the CDR3 is TGCGCCAGCAGCTTGGACGAGAATTTACGGGAGCAGTACTTC. Encoded protein: CASSLDENLREQYF. This chain connects TRBV5-1 to TRBJ2-7; no firm D call. There are 14 residues in the CDR3. V lost 0 bases, J lost 7 bases, and 14 bases lay in between. The germline V gene has CDR1 SGHRS and CDR2 YFSETQ.